A single sample gave rise to the 22 T cell receptor beta chains below, sequenced in a study of regulatory T cells in long-lasting Graves disease. To make TCR beta libraries, researchers used iRepertoire HTBI primers and Arm-PCR of CDR3 regions. TCRdb analysed the multiplex PCR reads with MiXCR anew, one entry per CDR3 protein. The table lists about 210,000 distinct CDR3 sequences, around 19% of them singletons. The time point denotes: newly diagnosed GD, antithyroid drugs for less than 3 months. PBMCs were the source of the RNA used for TCR sequencing. These data were also reused for a study on T cells in Graves' hyperthyroidism and ophthalmopathy.

The input for sequencing was peripheral blood mononuclear cells (PBMCs), taken at new diagnosis, from a patient treated with antithyroid drugs. Source of these receptors: a woman aged 25 to 45 with Graves disease.

Notes on this clonotype: Relative to the germline gene, one junction end is altered; a read error may explain this. The chain couples TRBV6-1 to TRBJ1-1, with 12 nucleotides matching TRBD1. CDR3 length: 14 residues. The germline gives CDR1 MNHNS, CDR2 SASEGT. CDR3 DNA: TGTGCCAGCAGTGCCCGGGACAGGGGGCCTGAAGCTCTCTTT. As protein: CASSARDRGPEALF.

In regard to this clonotype: The junction differs from germline at one of its ends, possibly a read error. This chain uses TRBV2 with TRBJ1-2, with D possibly TRBD1 on 5 matching bases. Germline-derived CDR1 and CDR2 are SNHLY and FYNNEI. The CDR3 runs 13 residues. The DNA of the CDR3 is TGTGCCAGCCAGGCAGGGCGAGAAGGTGGCTGCACCTTC. Its protein product is CASQAGREGGCTF. Variable domain in full (rest from reference TRBV2 and TRBJ1-2): EPEVTQTPSHQVTQMGQEVILRCVPISNHLYFYWYRQILGQKVEFLVSFYNNEISEKSEIFDDQFSVERPDGSNFTLKIRSTKLEDSAMYFCASQAGREGGCTFGSGTRLTVV.

The chain links TRBV18 to TRBJ2-7, with 9 bases matching TRBD1. CDR1 is KGHSH, CDR2 LQKENI, per germline. Trimming cost V 0 bases and J 3 bases; bases outside gene matches: 3. The CDR3 runs to 15 residues. CDR3 protein: CASSPPGQGLYEQYF. In DNA, the CDR3 is TGTGCCAGCTCACCACCGGGACAGGGACTCTACGAGCAGTACTTC.

In this sample, this clonotype turned up many times. This chain uses TRBV7-2 with TRBJ2-3; 8 bases are a match to TRBD2. The CDR3 sequence is 15 residues long. Germline values: CDR1 SGHTA, CDR2 FQGNSA. V lost 5 bases and J lost 6; bases outside the gene matches: 10. The CDR3 DNA is TGTGCCAGCAGCGTGGGGAGGGCGGGAGGCGATACGCAGTATTTT. Its translation: CASSVGRAGGDTQYF.

This clonotype has at least ten counts. The chain carries TRBV30 and TRBJ1-5; TRBD1 agrees at 9 bases. CDR3 size: 14 residues. V shed 2 bases and J 5 bases; nucleotides not matched to a gene: 4. Germline assignment: CDR1 GTSNPN and CDR2 SVGIG (reference sequence). Here the CDR3 DNA reads TGTGCCTGGAGTATAGGACAGGGGCATCAGCCCCAGCATTTT. Its translation: CAWSIGQGHQPQHF.

V and J are TRBV2 and TRBJ2-3; a weak D match, TRBD2 (5 bases). V was clipped by 4 bases and J by 0 bases, with 11 bases between them. Germline values: CDR1 SNHLY, CDR2 FYNNEI. This CDR3 has 15 amino acids. The DNA for the CDR3 is TGTGCCAGCAGTGTCGGGGTCAGAAGCACAGATACGCAGTATTTT. Its translation: CASSVGVRSTDTQYF.

This clonotype was seen just once. Given a far larger clone just one base away, this is likely a sequencing read error. The DNA for the CDR3 is TGTGCCAGCAGCTCCGGGCTCGACAATGAGCAGTTCTTC. Its protein product is CASSSGLDNEQFF. The chain uses TRBV12-3 or TRBV12-4 and TRBJ2-1; D call uncertain. The length of the CDR3 is 13 residues. Trimming removed 6 bases from V and 5 bases from J, with 11 bases in between.

This clonotype has ten or more counts. The chain combines TRBV10-2 with TRBJ1-1; weak D call: TRBD1 (5 bases). V lost 2 bases to trimming and J lost 4 bases, with 11 bases between them. The CDR3 consists of 14 residues. Germline CDR1 is WSHSY and CDR2 is SAAADI. The CDR3 nucleotides read TGCGCCAGCAGTGAGCCAGGGAGGAGCACTGAAGCTTTCTTT. It codes for CASSEPGRSTEAFF.

This clonotype was observed many times. The V gene is TRBV2, the J gene TRBJ2-2; 11 positions agree with TRBD2. Per the germline V gene, CDR1 is SNHLY and CDR2 is FYNNEI. V was pared by 8 bases and J by 1 base, with 6 bases of the junction left unmatched. The CDR3 is made up of 16 amino acids. The CDR3 nucleotides are TGTGCCAGCTTTGGGACTAGCGGAGGGAACACCGGGGAGCTGTTTTTT. Protein: CASFGTSGGNTGELFF.

Many counts were recorded for this clonotype. CDR3 protein: CASSPTQALNSYEQYF. The CDR3 nucleotides are TGTGCCAGCAGCCCGACCCAGGCACTAAACTCCTACGAGCAGTACTTC. V is TRBV3-1 and J is TRBJ2-7, with unresolved D. With 4 bases removed from V and 0 bases from J, the gap between germline ends came to 16 bases. The CDR3 is 16 amino acids. The germline V gene encodes CDR1 LGHDT and CDR2 YNNKEL (reference sequence).

This clonotype was observed at least ten times. The chain employs TRBV6-2 or TRBV6-3 and TRBJ1-4; D perhaps matches TRBD1 (5 bases). The germline V and J ends were trimmed by 0 bases and 5 bases, with 10 bases remaining between them. CDR3 length equals 15 residues. From germline, CDR1 is MNHEY and CDR2 SVGEGT. For the CDR3, the DNA is TGTGCCAGCAGTTACTCAGGGGCCCGGAATGAAAAACTGTTTTTT. It specifies CASSYSGARNEKLFF.

This clonotype was found many times. CDR3 sequence (DNA): TGTGCCAGCAGTCCCCCACCGGTTCTGAACACTGAAGCTTTCTTT. The encoded protein is CASSPPPVLNTEAFF. V is TRBV28 and J is TRBJ1-1; no definite D call. The CDR3 sequence is 15 residues long. Germline V gene sequence: CDR1 MDHEN, CDR2 SYDVKM. V was trimmed by 5 bases and J by 0 bases, leaving 13 bases between them.

This clonotype has ten or more counts. This chain joins TRBV4-2 and TRBJ2-7; 7 nucleotides match TRBD1. Germline lookup yields CDR1 LGHNA and CDR2 YNFKEQ. The CDR3 sequence is 15 residues long. With 0 bases clipped from V and 2 bases from J, the junction kept 4 bases outside the gene matches. CDR3 amino acids: CASSQELTGTYEQYF. CDR3 sequence (DNA): TGTGCCAGCAGCCAAGAGTTGACAGGGACCTACGAGCAGTACTTC.

As regards this clonotype: A single base is all that separates this from a far larger clone, so a read error is likely. The chain is built from TRBV2 and TRBJ1-1; 7 bases align to TRBD1. V lost 6 bases, J lost 0 bases, and 4 bases stayed unmatched. Germline CDR1 SNHLY, CDR2 FYNNEI. The CDR3 has 14 amino acids. CDR3: CASRDDRVNTEAFF. The DNA of the CDR3 is TGTGCCAGCAGAGACGACAGGGTGAACACTGAAGCTTTCTTT.

This clonotype appeared a few times. J is TRBJ1-5 and V is TRBV28; D not certain. Trimming pared 5 bases from V and 8 bases from J, leaving 7 bases between. The germline V gene has CDR1 MDHEN and CDR2 SYDVKM. This CDR3 contains 11 residues. The CDR3: CASSAEEPQHF. For the CDR3, the DNA is TGTGCCAGCAGTGCCGAAGAGCCCCAGCATTTT.

This clonotype was picked up many times. The J gene is TRBJ1-1, the V gene TRBV27, with no clear D. V lost 5 bases and J 7 bases, leaving 17 bases between the germline ends. The germline CDR1 and CDR2 sequences are MNHEY and SMNVEV (reference sequence). The CDR3 spans 14 residues. The CDR3 region has the DNA TGTGCCAGCAGTCCTACCTACGGACGGGATGAAGCTTTCTTT. This translates into CASSPTYGRDEAFF.

In its sample, this clonotype was seen many times. The rearrangement uses TRBV9 and TRBJ2-1; D is unclear. Germline CDR1 and CDR2: SGDLS and YYNGEE. The CDR3 totals 14 residues. V lost 0 bases and J lost 5, with 9 bases in between. The CDR3 here is CASSVAYRDNEQFF. CDR3 DNA sequence: TGTGCCAGCAGCGTAGCCTACCGTGACAATGAGCAGTTCTTC. The full variable domain, with the rest looked up from reference TRBV9 and TRBJ2-1, is DSGVTQTPKHLITATGQRVTLRCSPRSGDLSVYWYQQSLDQGLQFLIQYYNGEERAKGNILERFSAQQFPDLHSELNLSSLELGDSALYFCASSVAYRDNEQFFGPGTRLTVL.

This clonotype was counted at least ten times. CDR3 residues: CASSLLGQGADTQYF. CDR3 DNA: TGTGCCAGCAGCTTACTCGGACAGGGCGCAGATACGCAGTATTTT. J is TRBJ2-3 and V is TRBV7-9, with 8 bases aligning to TRBD1. Germline trimming cut 2 bases from V and 4 bases from J; bases unmatched to any gene: 5. The CDR3 is 15 residues long. Germline CDR1 reads SEHNR; CDR2 reads FQNEAQ (reference sequence).

This clonotype occurred many times. The rearrangement uses TRBV2 and TRBJ2-5; no clear D. The V and J ends lost 6 bases and 5 bases respectively, with 10 bases between them. This CDR3 has 12 amino acids. Germline V gene data show CDR1 as SNHLY and CDR2 as FYNNEI. The CDR3 sequence: CASRRGGETQYF. CDR3 in DNA: TGTGCCAGCAGGAGAGGCGGTGAGACCCAGTACTTC.

In its sample, this clonotype was seen many times. This rearrangement joins TRBV28 to TRBJ1-1, with TRBD1 matching over 11 bases. Germline V gene data show CDR1 as MDHEN and CDR2 as SYDVKM. V lost 5 bases to trimming and J lost 2 bases; unmatched junction nucleotides: 7. The CDR3 totals 16 residues. This CDR3 is CASSPGDRGFNTEAFF. Here the CDR3 DNA reads TGTGCCAGCAGTCCTGGGGACAGGGGGTTCAACACTGAAGCTTTCTTT.

This clonotype was seen at least ten times. The rearrangement links TRBV6-1 to TRBJ1-2; TRBD1 might be the D (6 bases). The germline V and J ends were trimmed by 7 bases and 5 bases, with 20 bases remaining between them. This CDR3 is built from 15 residues. The germline V gene has CDR1 MNHNS and CDR2 SASEGT. The CDR3 loop reads CASTERQDRGYGYTF. CDR3 sequence (DNA): TGTGCCAGCACCGAACGACAGGACCGAGGATATGGCTACACCTTC.

This clonotype came up many times. This chain uses TRBV28 with TRBJ1-5; D not certain. V was shortened by 4 bases and J by 4 bases, with 11 bases between the two germline ends. Germline values: CDR1 MDHEN, CDR2 SYDVKM. The CDR3 is 14 amino acids. CDR3 region: CASSSTGGNQPQHF. In DNA form, the CDR3 reads TGTGCCAGCAGTTCAACGGGCGGGAATCAGCCCCAGCATTTT.